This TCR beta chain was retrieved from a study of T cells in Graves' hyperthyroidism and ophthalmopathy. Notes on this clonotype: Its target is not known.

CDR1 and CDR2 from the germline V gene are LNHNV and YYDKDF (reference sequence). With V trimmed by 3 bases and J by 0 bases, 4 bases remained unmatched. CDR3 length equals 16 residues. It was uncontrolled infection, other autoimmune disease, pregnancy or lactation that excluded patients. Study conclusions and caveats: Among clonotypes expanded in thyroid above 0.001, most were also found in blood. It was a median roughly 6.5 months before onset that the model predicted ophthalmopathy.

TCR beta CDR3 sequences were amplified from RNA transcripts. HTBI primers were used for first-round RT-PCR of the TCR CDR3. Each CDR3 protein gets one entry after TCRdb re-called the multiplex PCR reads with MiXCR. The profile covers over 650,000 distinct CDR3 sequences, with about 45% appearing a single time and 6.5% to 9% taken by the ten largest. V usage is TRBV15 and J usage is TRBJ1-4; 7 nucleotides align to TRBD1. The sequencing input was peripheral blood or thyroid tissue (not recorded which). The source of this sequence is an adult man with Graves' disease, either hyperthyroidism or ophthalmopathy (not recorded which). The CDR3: CATSRGQSATNEKLFF. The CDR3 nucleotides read TGTGCCACCAGCAGGGGACAGAGTGCAACTAATGAAAAACTGTTTTTT.